The 20 T cell receptor beta chains below were found in one sample sequenced in a study of T cell repertoires in cytomegalovirus infection. TCRdb re-called the reads through MiXCR, storing one row per CDR3 protein. The sample includes 300,000 or so distinct CDR3 sequences, 9.6% of them seen just once. The material sequenced was PBMCs. The receptors originated from a human donor in good health (CMV status not recorded). Some clones in this sample may be carry-over from other donors' samples.

This clonotype came up a few times. J is TRBJ2-1 and V is TRBV5-6; 9 bases are a match to TRBD1. Germline CDR1 is SGHDT and CDR2 is YYEEEE. The junction had 5 bases not matched to a gene; V was cut back by 4 bases and J by 3 bases. This CDR3 comprises 15 residues. In DNA form, the CDR3 reads TGTGCCAGCAGCCGGAGGGACAGGGTCTACAATGAGCAGTTCTTC. Residues: CASSRRDRVYNEQFF.

The chain is built from TRBV6-2 or TRBV6-3 and TRBJ2-7; D possibly corresponds to TRBD1 (6 bases). Germline assignment: CDR1 MNHEY and CDR2 SVGEGT. Trimming left V 6 bases short and J 3 bases short, with 18 bases between. The CDR3 runs 15 residues. Here the CDR3 DNA reads TGTGCCAGCAGCACCGGGACAAGGGCCTTCTACGAGCAGTACGTC. The encoded protein is CASSTGTRAFYEQYV.

With regard to this clonotype: One base away lies a much larger clone, so this may be a sequencing read error. The chain employs TRBV20-1 and TRBJ2-3; TRBD2 agrees at 8 bases. CDR1 DFQATT and CDR2 SNEGSKA come from the germline V gene (reference sequence). The CDR3 has 15 residues. V trimming: 3 bases; J trimming: 5 bases; junction bases outside the gene matches: 10. CDR3 bases: TGCAGTGCTAGGGCCTGTGCGGGGGGAGGAGATACGCAGTATTTT. This sequence encodes CSARACAGGGDTQYF.

This clonotype was observed many times. This chain links TRBV7-2 with TRBJ2-7; perhaps TRBD1 as D (6 bases). Per germline, CDR1 SGHTA and CDR2 FQGNSA. CDR3 size: 14 residues. Trimming shortened V by 2 bases and J by 4 bases, and 12 bases separated the two germline ends. CDR3 protein: CASSLNSGAYEQYF. Written as DNA, the CDR3 is TGTGCCAGCAGCTTAAATTCAGGGGCGTACGAGCAGTACTTC.

Many counts were recorded for this clonotype. The gene calls are TRBV20-1 and TRBJ2-5; 11 bases align to TRBD1. The germline V gene has CDR1 DFQATT and CDR2 SNEGSKA (reference sequence). Trimming cost V 6 bases and J 5 bases; bases outside gene matches: 5. The CDR3 runs 13 residues. Here the CDR3 DNA reads TGCAGTGCCGTACGGGACAGGGGGGAGACCCAGTACTTC. Amino acid sequence: CSAVRDRGETQYF.

This clonotype has just a few counts. V usage is TRBV3-1 and J usage is TRBJ2-1; D is unresolved. Between the trimmed V and J ends, which lost 8 bases and 2 bases, there was a span of 7 bases. CDR3 length equals 12 residues. From germline, CDR1 is LGHDT and CDR2 YNNKEL (reference sequence). The CDR3 loop reads CASALTYNEQFF. DNA of the CDR3: TGTGCCAGCGCCCTCACCTACAATGAGCAGTTCTTC.

This clonotype was counted many times. The chain has TRBV7-9 and TRBJ2-1; tentatively, D is TRBD1 (6 bases). This CDR3 has 15 amino acids. Germline CDR1 and CDR2: SEHNR and FQNEAQ (reference sequence). V was pared by 5 bases and J by 7 bases, with 18 bases between. CDR3 DNA: TGTGCCAGCAGCGATAACAGGGCCCCGTATAATGAGCAGTTCTTC. It yields the protein CASSDNRAPYNEQFF.

This clonotype has just a few counts. The chain uses TRBV19 and TRBJ2-2; D is unclear. This CDR3 has 15 amino acids. V lost 1 base and J 1 base, leaving 7 bases between the germline ends. Germline lookup yields CDR1 LNHDA and CDR2 SQIVND (reference sequence). The CDR3 DNA follows: TGTGCCAGTAGTATAGGAAAGGTGAACACCGGGGAGCTGTTTTTT. This gives the protein CASSIGKVNTGELFF.

The table lists this clonotype with many counts. The V gene is TRBV29-1, the J gene TRBJ2-2, with D tentatively TRBD2 (6 bases). The V gene lost 7 bases and the J gene lost 1 base, with 13 bases spanning the gap. CDR1 is SQVTM and CDR2 is ANQGSEA in the germline V gene. The CDR3 runs 14 residues. This chain's CDR3 is CSAGAPGNTGELFF. The CDR3 DNA reads as TGCAGCGCGGGAGCACCCGGGAACACCGGGGAGCTGTTTTTT.

V is TRBV12-3 or TRBV12-4 and J is TRBJ1-2, with a weak D call TRBD1 (6 bases). The germline V and J ends were trimmed by 6 bases and 0 bases, with 14 bases remaining between them. This CDR3 is 15 amino acids long. The CDR3 spells CASRSRQAPNYGYTF. The CDR3 DNA reads as TGTGCCAGCAGGTCAAGACAGGCCCCTAACTATGGCTACACCTTC.

This clonotype has a count of ten or more. The CDR3 sequence: CASSFTNTEAFF. The DNA for the CDR3 is TGTGCCAGCAGTTTCACGAACACTGAAGCTTTCTTT. The chain recombines TRBV28 with TRBJ1-1; D gene uncertain. V lost 3 bases and J lost 1, with 3 bases in between. This CDR3 has 12 amino acids. Germline CDR1 MDHEN, CDR2 SYDVKM.

This clonotype was counted ten times or more. The chain uses TRBV28 and TRBJ2-7; no reliable D call. Germline-derived CDR1 and CDR2 are MDHEN and SYDVKM. This CDR3 is built from 15 residues. V dropped 4 bases and J dropped 0 bases, with 13 bases sitting between them. This CDR3 is CASSSFRKSSYEQYV. In DNA form, the CDR3 reads TGTGCCAGCAGTTCTTTCAGGAAAAGCTCCTACGAGCAGTACGTC.

The table lists this clonotype with many counts. The chain is built from TRBV2 and TRBJ2-1, with 8 positions matching TRBD1. Trimming removed 5 bases from V and 10 bases from J; junction bases left unmatched: 10. In germline, CDR1 is SNHLY, CDR2 FYNNEI. The CDR3 is made up of 14 amino acids. The CDR3 DNA is TGTGCCAGCAGTCCGAGATCAGGGGGCGGGGAGCAGTTCTTC. This codes for CASSPRSGGGEQFF. Full variable domain (missing parts from reference TRBV2 and TRBJ2-1): EPEVTQTPSHQVTQMGQEVILRCVPISNHLYFYWYRQILGQKVEFLVSFYNNEISEKSEIFDDQFSVERPDGSNFTLKIRSTKLEDSAMYFCASSPRSGGGEQFFGPGTRLTVL.

This clonotype was seen ten or more times. V gene TRBV29-1 combines with J gene TRBJ1-3, with a tentative D call TRBD1 (6 bases). The ends were cut back, 6 bases at V and 1 base at J, with 10 bases in the middle. The CDR3 loop spans 13 amino acids. CDR1 is SQVTM, CDR2 ANQGSEA, per germline. The CDR3, as DNA: TGCAGCGTCGTACAGGGATCTGGAAACACCATATATTTT. Translating it yields CSVVQGSGNTIYF.

This clonotype was seen many times. The rearrangement uses TRBV7-8 and TRBJ2-7; weak D call: TRBD2 (5 bases). CDR1 and CDR2 (germline): SGHVS, FQNEAQ. There are 14 residues in the CDR3. V lost 1 base and J lost 4, with 11 bases in between. The CDR3 coding sequence is TGTGCCAGCAGCTTAGGAGGGCCGGGGTACGAGCAGTACGTC. Protein sequence: CASSLGGPGYEQYV.

Ten or more counts support this clonotype. CDR3 residues: CASLAGAGGIYEQFF. CDR3 coding DNA: TGTGCCAGCCTAGCTGGAGCGGGGGGGATATATGAGCAGTTCTTC. The gene calls are TRBV7-9 and TRBJ2-1; 10 nucleotides agree with TRBD2. The CDR3 has 15 residues. V dropped 8 bases and J dropped 8; count of bases not matched to a gene: 12. The germline V gene has CDR1 SEHNR and CDR2 FQNEAQ (reference sequence).

The V call is TRBV20-1, the J call TRBJ1-2, with a possible D match to TRBD1 (5 bases). The CDR3 has 13 residues. The germline V gene encodes CDR1 DFQATT and CDR2 SNEGSKA (reference sequence). Trimming removed 3 bases at V and 6 bases at J, with 14 bases between. The CDR3 loop is CSARGPGRDGYTF. CDR3 DNA sequence: TGCAGTGCTAGGGGGCCAGGGCGAGATGGCTACACCTTC.

The V gene is TRBV7-9, the J gene TRBJ2-1; 9 positions agree with TRBD2. Germline V gives CDR1 SEHNR, CDR2 FQNEAQ (reference sequence). This CDR3 contains 15 residues. The trim removed 8 bases at V and 3 bases at J, leaving 8 bases unmatched. This CDR3 reads CASRVAGAYYNEQFF. Here the CDR3 DNA reads TGTGCCAGCCGAGTAGCGGGGGCCTACTACAATGAGCAGTTCTTC.

Turning to this clonotype: A single base separates this from a much larger clone, so it may be a read error. The chain has TRBV12-3 or TRBV12-4 and TRBJ2-2; possibly TRBD1 or TRBD2 for D (5 bases each). Trimming shortened V by 3 bases and J by 0 bases, and 8 bases separated the two germline ends. CDR3 length: 15 residues. The CDR3 DNA reads TGTGCCAGCAGTTTTTGGGGGACGAACACCGGGGAGCTGTTTTTT. Residues: CASSFWGTNTGELFF.

This clonotype has a count of ten or more. The V and J genes are TRBV6-2 or TRBV6-3 and TRBJ1-1; no definite D call. V dropped 2 bases and J dropped 6 bases, with 19 bases sitting between them. The CDR3 runs 16 residues. CDR1 is MNHEY, CDR2 SVGEGT, per germline. CDR3 sequence: CASSYLPRVEESEAFF. In nucleotides, the CDR3 is TGTGCCAGCAGTTACCTCCCTCGGGTGGAAGAGTCTGAAGCTTTCTTT.